This TCR beta chain was captured by sequencing in a study of breast tumors, draining lymph nodes, adjacent tissues. Points from the study as a whole: That most tumor T cells come from lymph nodes remained unproven. Findings are consistent with lymph node origin and intratumoral expansion of most tumor T cells. Tumor TCR diversity was below lymph nodes but above nontumor tissue. Compared with basal-like, luminal-like tumors shared significantly more repertoire with nontumor tissue.

MiXCR, applied by TCRdb to the multiplex PCR reads, yields one record per CDR3 protein. This table has 85,000 to 120,000 distinct CDR3 sequences, roughly 29% appearing once. The lymph nodes were axillary draining lymph nodes from breast cancer patients. The CDR3 loop spans 16 amino acids. The ends were cut back, 1 base at V and 4 bases at J, with 17 bases in the middle. Germline values: CDR1 SGHRS, CDR2 YFSETQ. This clonotype was observed many times. Antigen: not known. The sample was axillary lymph node tissue. The receptor's source is a female donor with breast cancer. Some clones in this sample may be carry-over from other donors' samples. The chain links TRBV5-1 to TRBJ2-5; D perhaps matches TRBD1 (6 bases). The CDR3 DNA follows: TGCGCCAGCAGCTTGACTTCTGGGGGCATCAGAGAGACCCAGTACTTC. This sequence encodes CASSLTSGGIRETQYF.